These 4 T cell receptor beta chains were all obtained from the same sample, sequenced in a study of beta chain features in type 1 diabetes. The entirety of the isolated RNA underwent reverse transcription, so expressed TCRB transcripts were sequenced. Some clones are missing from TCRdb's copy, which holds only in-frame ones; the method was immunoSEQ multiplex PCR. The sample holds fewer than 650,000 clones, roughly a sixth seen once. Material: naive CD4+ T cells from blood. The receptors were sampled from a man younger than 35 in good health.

The CDR3 DNA sequence: TGTGCCAGCAGCTTAAGGACGGGACAGGGTTTTCCTGGAAACACCATATATTTT. Translated, it gives CASSLRTGQGFPGNTIYF. V is TRBV7-8 and J is TRBJ1-3; 9 nucleotides line up with TRBD1. V was clipped by 2 bases and J by 2 bases; unmatched bases: 10. The CDR3 runs to 18 residues. In germline, CDR1 is SGHVS, CDR2 FQNEAQ.

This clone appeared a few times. CDR3 sequence reads: CASSRDRGADQPQHF. The CDR3 nucleotides read TGTGCCAGCAGTAGGGACAGGGGGGCAGATCAGCCCCAGCATTTT. The V gene is TRBV7-2, the J gene TRBJ1-5; 11 bases map to TRBD1. Germline trimming cut 6 bases from V and 5 bases from J; bases unmatched to any gene: 6. Per germline, CDR1 SGHTA and CDR2 FQGNSA. The CDR3 is 15 amino acids. Looking up the rest from reference TRBV7-2 and TRBJ1-5 gives the full variable domain: GAGVSQSPSNKVTEKGKDVELRCDPISGHTALYWYRQSLGQGLEFLIYFQGNSAPDKSGLPSDRFSAERTGGSVSTLTIQRTQQEDSAVYLCASSRDRGADQPQHFGDGTRLSIL.

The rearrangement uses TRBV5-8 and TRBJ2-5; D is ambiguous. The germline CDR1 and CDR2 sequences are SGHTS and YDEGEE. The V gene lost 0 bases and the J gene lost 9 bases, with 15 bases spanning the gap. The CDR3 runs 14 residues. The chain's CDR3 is CASSLELPRWSQYF. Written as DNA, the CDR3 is TGTGCCAGCAGCTTGGAACTCCCGCGGTGGTCCCAGTACTTC.

CDR3 residues: CSARVDSQYF. The CDR3 coding sequence is TGCAGTGCTAGAGTAGATTCCCAGTATTTT. This sequence joins TRBV20-1 and TRBJ2-3; no clear D. V was clipped by 1 base and J by 12 bases, with 8 bases between them. The CDR3 contains 10 residues. Germline values: CDR1 DFQATT, CDR2 SNEGSKA (reference sequence).